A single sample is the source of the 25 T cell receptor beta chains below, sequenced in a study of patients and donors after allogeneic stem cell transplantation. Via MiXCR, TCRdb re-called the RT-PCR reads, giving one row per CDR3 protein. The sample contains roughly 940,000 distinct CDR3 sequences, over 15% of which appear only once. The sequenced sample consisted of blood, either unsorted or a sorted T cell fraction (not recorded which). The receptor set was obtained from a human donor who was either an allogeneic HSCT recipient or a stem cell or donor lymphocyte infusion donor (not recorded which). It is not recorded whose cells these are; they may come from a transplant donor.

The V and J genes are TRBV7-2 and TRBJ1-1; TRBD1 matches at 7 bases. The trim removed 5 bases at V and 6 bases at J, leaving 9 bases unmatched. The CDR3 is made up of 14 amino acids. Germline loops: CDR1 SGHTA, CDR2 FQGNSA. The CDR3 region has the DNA TGTGCCAGCAGCCCGACGGGGACAGTAGCTGAAGCTTTCTTT. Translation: CASSPTGTVAEAFF.

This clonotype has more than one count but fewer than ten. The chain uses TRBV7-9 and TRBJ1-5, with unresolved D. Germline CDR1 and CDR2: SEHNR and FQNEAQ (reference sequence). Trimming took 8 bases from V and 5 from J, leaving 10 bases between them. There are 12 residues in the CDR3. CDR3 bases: TGTGCCAGCTCCTCCATGCATCAGCCCCAGCATTTT. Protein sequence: CASSSMHQPQHF.

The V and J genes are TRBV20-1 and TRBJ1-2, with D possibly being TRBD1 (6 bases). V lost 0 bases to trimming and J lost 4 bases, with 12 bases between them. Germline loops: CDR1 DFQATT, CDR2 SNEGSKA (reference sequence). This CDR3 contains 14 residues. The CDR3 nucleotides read TGCAGTGCTAGAGAGGACAGACCTCTCTATGGCTACACCTTC. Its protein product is CSAREDRPLYGYTF.

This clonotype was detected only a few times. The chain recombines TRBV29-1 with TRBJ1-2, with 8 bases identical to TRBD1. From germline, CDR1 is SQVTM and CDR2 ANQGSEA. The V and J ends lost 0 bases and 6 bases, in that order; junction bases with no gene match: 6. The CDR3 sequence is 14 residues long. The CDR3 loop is CSVEDKGRGHGYTF. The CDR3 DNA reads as TGCAGCGTTGAAGATAAAGGCAGGGGGCATGGCTACACCTTC.

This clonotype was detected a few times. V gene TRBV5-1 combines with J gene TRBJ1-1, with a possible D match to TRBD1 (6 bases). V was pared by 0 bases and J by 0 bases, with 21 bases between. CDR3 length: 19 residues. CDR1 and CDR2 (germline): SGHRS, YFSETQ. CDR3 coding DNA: TGCGCCAGCAGCTTGGACGGGGGGCCCGTTCTTAATCTGAACACTGAAGCTTTCTTT. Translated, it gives CASSLDGGPVLNLNTEAFF.

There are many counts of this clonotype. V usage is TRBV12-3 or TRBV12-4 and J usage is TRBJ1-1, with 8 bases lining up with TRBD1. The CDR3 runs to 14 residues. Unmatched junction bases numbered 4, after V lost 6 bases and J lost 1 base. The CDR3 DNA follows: TGTGCCAGCAGCAGACAGGGGTCGAACACTGAAGCTTTCTTT. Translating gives CASSRQGSNTEAFF.

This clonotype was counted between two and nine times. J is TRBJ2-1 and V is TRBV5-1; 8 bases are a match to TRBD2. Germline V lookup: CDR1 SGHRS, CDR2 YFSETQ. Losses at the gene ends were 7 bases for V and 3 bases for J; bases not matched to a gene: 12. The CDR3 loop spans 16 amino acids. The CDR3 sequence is CASGEQGRGGYNEQFF. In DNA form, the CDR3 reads TGCGCCAGCGGCGAGCAGGGTCGGGGGGGCTACAATGAGCAGTTCTTC.

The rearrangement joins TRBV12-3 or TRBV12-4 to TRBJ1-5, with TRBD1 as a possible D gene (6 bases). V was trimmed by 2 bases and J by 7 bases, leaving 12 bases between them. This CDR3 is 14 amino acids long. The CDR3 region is CASSLMGGGQPQHF. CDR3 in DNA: TGTGCCAGCAGTTTAATGGGGGGCGGGCAGCCCCAGCATTTT.

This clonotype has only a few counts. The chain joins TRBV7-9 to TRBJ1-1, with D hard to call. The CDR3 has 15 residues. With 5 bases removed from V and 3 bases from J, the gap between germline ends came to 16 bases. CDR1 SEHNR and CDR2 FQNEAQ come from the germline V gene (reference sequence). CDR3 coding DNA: TGTGCCAGCAGCCCCCTCGGGCAGCGGGACACTGAAGCTTTCTTT. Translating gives CASSPLGQRDTEAFF. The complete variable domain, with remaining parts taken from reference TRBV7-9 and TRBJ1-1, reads DTGVSQNPRHKITKRGQNVTFRCDPISEHNRLYWYRQTLGQGPEFLTYFQNEAQLEKSRLLSDRFSAERPKGSFSTLEIQRTEQGDSAMYLCASSPLGQRDTEAFFGQGTRLTVV.

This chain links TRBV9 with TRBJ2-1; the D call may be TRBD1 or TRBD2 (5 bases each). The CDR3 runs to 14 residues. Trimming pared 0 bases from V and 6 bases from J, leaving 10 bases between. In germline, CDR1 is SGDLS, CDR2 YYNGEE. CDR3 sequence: CASSVGDRLNEQFF. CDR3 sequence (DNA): TGTGCCAGCAGCGTAGGGGACCGACTCAATGAGCAGTTCTTC.

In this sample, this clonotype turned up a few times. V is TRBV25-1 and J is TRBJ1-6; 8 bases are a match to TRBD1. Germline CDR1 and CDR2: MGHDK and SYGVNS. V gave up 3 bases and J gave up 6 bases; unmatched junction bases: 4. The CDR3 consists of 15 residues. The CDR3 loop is CASSDSGGRNSPLHF. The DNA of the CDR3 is TGTGCCAGCAGTGATTCAGGGGGCCGTAATTCACCCCTCCACTTT.

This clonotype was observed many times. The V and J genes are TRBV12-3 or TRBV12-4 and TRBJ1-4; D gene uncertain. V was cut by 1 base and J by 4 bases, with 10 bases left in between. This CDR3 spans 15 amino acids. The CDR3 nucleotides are TGTGCCAGCAGTTTAGTTGGGCAGATTAATGAAAAACTGTTTTTT. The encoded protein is CASSLVGQINEKLFF.

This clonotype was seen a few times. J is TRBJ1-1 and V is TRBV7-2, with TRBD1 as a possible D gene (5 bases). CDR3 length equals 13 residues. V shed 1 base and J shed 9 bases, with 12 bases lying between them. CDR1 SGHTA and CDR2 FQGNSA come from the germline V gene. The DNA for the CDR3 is TGTGCCAGCAGCTTAGTAAGGGGAGGGCAAGCTTTCTTT. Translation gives CASSLVRGGQAFF. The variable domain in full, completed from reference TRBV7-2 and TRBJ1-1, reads GAGVSQSPSNKVTEKGKDVELRCDPISGHTALYWYRQSLGQGLEFLIYFQGNSAPDKSGLPSDRFSAERTGGSVSTLTIQRTQQEDSAVYLCASSLVRGGQAFFGQGTRLTVV.

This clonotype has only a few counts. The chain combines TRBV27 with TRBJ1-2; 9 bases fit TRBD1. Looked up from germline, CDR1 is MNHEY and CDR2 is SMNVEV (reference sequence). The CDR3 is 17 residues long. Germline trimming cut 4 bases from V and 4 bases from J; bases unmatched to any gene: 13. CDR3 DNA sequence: TGTGCCAGCAGTTCCGGGACAGGGCTCCCAATACCCTATGGCTACACCTTC. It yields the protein CASSSGTGLPIPYGYTF.

The chain's CDR3 is CASSLISGSSYEQYF. The CDR3 DNA reads as TGCGCCAGCAGCTTAATTAGCGGCTCCTCCTACGAGCAGTACTTC. This chain connects TRBV5-1 to TRBJ2-7; D may be TRBD2 (6 bases). Germline values: CDR1 SGHRS, CDR2 YFSETQ. V shed 2 bases and J shed 0 bases, with 12 bases lying between them. The CDR3 runs to 15 residues.

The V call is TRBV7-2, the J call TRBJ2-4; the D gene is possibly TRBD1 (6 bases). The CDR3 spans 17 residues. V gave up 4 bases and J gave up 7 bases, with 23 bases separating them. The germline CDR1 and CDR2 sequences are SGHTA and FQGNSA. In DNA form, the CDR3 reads TGTGCCAGCAGCTATTCAACCGGGACAATTAAAAGGAACATTCAGTACTTC. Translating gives CASSYSTGTIKRNIQYF.

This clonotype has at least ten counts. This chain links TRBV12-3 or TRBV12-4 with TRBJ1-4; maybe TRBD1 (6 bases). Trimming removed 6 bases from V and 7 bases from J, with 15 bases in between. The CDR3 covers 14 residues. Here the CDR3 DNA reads TGTGCCAGCAGATCACAGGGAAGTGGTGAAAAACTGTTTTTT. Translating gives CASRSQGSGEKLFF.

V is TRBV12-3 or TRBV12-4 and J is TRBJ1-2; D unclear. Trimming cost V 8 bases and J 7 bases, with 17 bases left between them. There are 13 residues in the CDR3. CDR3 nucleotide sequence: TGTGCCAGCTCGGAGAGCCGCACGTCTGGCTACACCTTC. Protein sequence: CASSESRTSGYTF.

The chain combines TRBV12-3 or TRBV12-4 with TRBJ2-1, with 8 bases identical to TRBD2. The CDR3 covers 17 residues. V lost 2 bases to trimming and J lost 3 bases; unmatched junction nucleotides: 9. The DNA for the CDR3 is TGTGCCAGCAGTTTAAGGGGCGGGAGGCCCTTCTACAATGAGCAGTTCTTC. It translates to CASSLRGGRPFYNEQFF.

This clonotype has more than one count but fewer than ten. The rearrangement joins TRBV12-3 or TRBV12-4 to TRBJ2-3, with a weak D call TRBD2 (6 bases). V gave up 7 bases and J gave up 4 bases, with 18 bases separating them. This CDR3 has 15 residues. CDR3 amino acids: CASNGGNHHADTQYF. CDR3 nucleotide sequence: TGTGCCAGCAATGGAGGGAACCACCACGCAGATACGCAGTATTTT.

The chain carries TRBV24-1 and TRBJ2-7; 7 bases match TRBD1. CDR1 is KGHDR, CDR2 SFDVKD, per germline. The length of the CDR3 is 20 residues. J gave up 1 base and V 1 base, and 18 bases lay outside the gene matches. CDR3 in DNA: TGTGCCACCAGTGATTTCTTCCCTGACCGGGACAGCTCTATATCCTACGAGCAGTACTTC. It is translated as CATSDFFPDRDSSISYEQYF.

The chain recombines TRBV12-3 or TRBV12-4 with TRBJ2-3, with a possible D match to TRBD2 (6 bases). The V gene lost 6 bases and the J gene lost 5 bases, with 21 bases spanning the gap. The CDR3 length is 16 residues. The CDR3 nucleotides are TGTGCCAGCAGATTAAGGAGGGGCGCATACGGAGATACGCAGTATTTT. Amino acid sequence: CASRLRRGAYGDTQYF.

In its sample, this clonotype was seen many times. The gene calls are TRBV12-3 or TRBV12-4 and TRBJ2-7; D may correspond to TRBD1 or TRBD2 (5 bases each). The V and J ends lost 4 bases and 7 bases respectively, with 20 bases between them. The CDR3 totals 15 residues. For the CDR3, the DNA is TGTGCCAGCAGTTCTCGTAGCTGGGGGTTGGGGGAGCAGTACTTC. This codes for CASSSRSWGLGEQYF.

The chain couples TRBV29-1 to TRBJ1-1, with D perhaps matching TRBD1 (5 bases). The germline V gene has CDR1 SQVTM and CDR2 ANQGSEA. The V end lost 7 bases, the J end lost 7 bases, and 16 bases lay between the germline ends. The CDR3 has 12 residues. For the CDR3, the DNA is TGCAGCGCGACCACTGGGACCATTGAAGCTTTCTTT. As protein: CSATTGTIEAFF.

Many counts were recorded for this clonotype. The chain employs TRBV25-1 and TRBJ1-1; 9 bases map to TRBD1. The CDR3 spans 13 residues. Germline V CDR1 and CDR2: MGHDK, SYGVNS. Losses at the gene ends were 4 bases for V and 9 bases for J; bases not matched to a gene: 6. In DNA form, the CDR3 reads TGTGCCAGCAGTGTTCCGGACAGGGGAAAAGCTTTCTTT. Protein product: CASSVPDRGKAFF.